This T cell receptor beta chain was identified during a study of cytomegalovirus exposure and HLA in healthy donors. In the PCR, 60 Vbeta and 13 Jbeta primers were used. Libraries were prepared by immunoSEQ multiplex PCR; TCRdb keeps only in-frame clonotypes and omits some of them. The sample has approximately 50,000 clones. Sequenced sample: PBMCs. This TCR was recovered from a male donor in good health and CMV-seronegative.

CDR3 sequence (DNA): TGCAGCGTTGCGGGGGAGAATCAGCCCCAGCATTTT. It specifies CSVAGENQPQHF. The chain is built from TRBV29-1 and TRBJ1-5, with D possibly matching TRBD1 (5 bases). CDR1 is SQVTM and CDR2 is ANQGSEA in the germline V gene. Trimming cost V 4 bases and J 4 bases, with 8 bases left between them. The CDR3 extends over 12 amino acids.